These 23 T cell receptor beta chains came from one sample sequenced in a study of Ad26.COV2.S vaccination and SARS-CoV-2 variants. Treatment in this sample: approximately 18 received Ad26.COV2.S at low or high dose, single or two shots; 5 received placebo; per-sample allocation not given. The study sampled participants on day 63 after the first vaccine or placebo injection. TCRdb keeps only in-frame clones here, not all; method: immunoSEQ multiplex PCR. The data hold some 480,000 clones, with 87% observed a single time. The material sequenced was peripheral blood, taken in a trial of Ad26.COV2.S vaccine versus placebo. The source of these receptors is a person aged 18-65 years who received the Ad26.COV2.S COVID-19 vaccine or a placebo.

As regards this clone: The sample carries other DNA sequences with the same CDR3. V is TRBV19 and J is TRBJ2-7; 12 bases fit TRBD2. The CDR3 is 14 residues long. Germline V lookup: CDR1 LNHDA, CDR2 SQIVND (reference sequence). The trim removed 5 bases at V and 5 bases at J, leaving 4 bases unmatched. CDR3 in amino acids: CASSVGLAGDEQYF. In nucleotides, the CDR3 is TGTGCCAGTAGTGTGGGACTAGCGGGTGACGAGCAGTACTTC.

The V gene is TRBV19, the J gene TRBJ1-5; 7 nucleotides match TRBD1. The J segment lost 6 bases and the V segment lost 0 bases, leaving 5 bases of the junction unmatched. This CDR3 has 15 amino acids. CDR1 is LNHDA, CDR2 SQIVND, per germline (reference sequence). The CDR3 loop reads CASSIDGGGIQPQHF. The DNA for the CDR3 is TGTGCCAGTAGTATAGACGGAGGGGGCATTCAGCCCCAGCATTTT.

A word on this clone: Since a much larger clone is just one base distant, this may be a read error. Within the sample, other DNA sequences also encode this same CDR3. The V call is TRBV6-2 or TRBV6-3, the J call TRBJ2-5; D call uncertain. Germline values: CDR1 MNHEY, CDR2 SVGEGT. The CDR3 runs 11 residues. The V end lost 6 bases, the J end lost 2 bases, and 4 bases lay between the germline ends. The CDR3 bases are TGTGCCAGCAGCATACAAGAGACCCAGTACTTC. Translation: CASSIQETQYF.

V gene TRBV4-3 combines with J gene TRBJ2-3; unclear D gene. Germline V gene lookup returns CDR1 LGHNA and CDR2 YSLEER. V dropped 4 bases and J dropped 7 bases, with 12 bases sitting between them. The CDR3 contains 13 residues. The CDR3 here is CASSPARGYTQYF. The CDR3 DNA reads TGCGCCAGCAGCCCAGCCCGTGGGTATACGCAGTATTTT.

This chain uses TRBV6-5 with TRBJ2-7; 7 bases match TRBD1. This CDR3 has 15 residues. J was trimmed by 5 bases and V by 0 bases; bases with no gene match: 7. The germline V gene encodes CDR1 MNHEY and CDR2 SVGAGI. The CDR3 nucleotides are TGTGCCAGCAGTTACTCCCCGACAGGGAGAAACGAGCAGTACTTC. It is translated as CASSYSPTGRNEQYF.

V and J are TRBV9 and TRBJ1-5; TRBD1 might be the D (5 bases). The CDR3 contains 16 residues. Trimming left V 0 bases short and J 3 bases short, with 13 bases between. Germline lookup yields CDR1 SGDLS and CDR2 YYNGEE. CDR3 sequence: CASSVGDAADNQPQHF. In DNA form, the CDR3 reads TGTGCCAGCAGCGTAGGGGACGCCGCGGACAATCAGCCCCAGCATTTT.

The gene calls are TRBV15 and TRBJ1-5; 8 nucleotides align to TRBD1. V dropped 5 bases and J dropped 8; count of bases not matched to a gene: 11. The CDR3 sequence is 15 residues long. CDR1 and CDR2 (germline): LNHNV, YYDKDF (reference sequence). The CDR3 loop is CATSRTGIGGEPQHF. Written as DNA, the CDR3 is TGTGCCACCAGCCGGACAGGGATCGGTGGGGAGCCCCAGCATTTT.

The chain joins TRBV20-1 to TRBJ1-1, with TRBD1 as a possible D gene (6 bases). The V end lost 3 bases, the J end lost 4 bases, and 15 bases lay between the germline ends. This CDR3 is built from 14 residues. In germline, CDR1 is DFQATT, CDR2 SNEGSKA (reference sequence). The CDR3 nucleotides are TGCAGTGCTAGTCCTCCACAGGGCGGCACTGAAGCTTTCTTT. Translation: CSASPPQGGTEAFF.

V and J are TRBV28 and TRBJ2-7; D ambiguous. Deletions cut 7 bases from V and 3 bases from J, with 13 bases between. The germline V gene encodes CDR1 MDHEN and CDR2 SYDVKM. The CDR3 extends over 13 amino acids. CDR3 in amino acids: CASNDISSYEQYF. In nucleotides, the CDR3 is TGTGCCAGCAATGACATTAGCAGCTACGAGCAGTACTTC.

A single count supports this clone. In DNA, the CDR3 is TGTGCCAGCAGCGCGTGGACAGGGGGCGAGCAGTACTTC. Protein: CASSAWTGGEQYF. The rearrangement links TRBV9 to TRBJ2-7, with 10 bases lining up with TRBD1. V shed 3 bases, J shed 6 bases, and the junction held 3 bases outside the gene matches. This CDR3 region has 13 residues. Germline V gives CDR1 SGDLS, CDR2 YYNGEE.

The V gene is TRBV10-3, the J gene TRBJ2-1, with D hard to call. CDR3 length: 14 amino acids. Germline CDR1 is ENHRY and CDR2 is SYGVKD. V gave up 6 bases and J gave up 0 bases, with 9 bases separating them. The CDR3 DNA sequence: TGTGCCATCAGGTGGGCAAACTCCTACAATGAGCAGTTCTTC. Translating gives CAIRWANSYNEQFF.

V and J are TRBV21-1 and TRBJ1-5. TRBV21-1 is deemed a pseudogene. The CDR3 totals 13 residues. CDR3 nucleotides: TGTGCCAGCAGCAAGTCGGGCAATCAGCCCCAGCATTTT. Its protein product is CASSKSGNQPQHF.

J is TRBJ2-7 and V is TRBV4-1, with D unclear. This CDR3 comprises 14 residues. Germline assignment: CDR1 MGHRA and CDR2 YSYEKL. Trimming removed 0 bases from V and 0 bases from J, with 6 bases in between. The CDR3: CASSQDPGSYEQYF. The CDR3 DNA reads TGCGCCAGCAGCCAAGATCCAGGCTCCTACGAGCAGTACTTC.

The chain recombines TRBV12-3 or TRBV12-4 with TRBJ2-3; D gene uncertain. The CDR3 runs 11 residues. The V and J ends lost 1 base and 7 bases respectively, with 3 bases between them. The CDR3 is CASSLGYTQYF. CDR3 nucleotides: TGTGCCAGCAGTTTAGGGTATACGCAGTATTTT.

The rearrangement uses TRBV14 and TRBJ2-7; TRBD1 is a possible D gene (5 bases). The V end lost 2 bases, the J end lost 7 bases, and 12 bases lay between the germline ends. CDR1 and CDR2 from the germline V gene are SGHDN and FVKESK. The CDR3 runs to 13 residues. Here the CDR3 DNA reads TGTGCCAGCAGCCAAAGGGGCAGGCCGGAGCAGTACTTC. As protein: CASSQRGRPEQYF.

The V gene is TRBV6-2 or TRBV6-3, the J gene TRBJ1-2; D not resolved. The V gene lost 4 bases and the J gene lost 4 bases, with 10 bases spanning the gap. Germline V gene data show CDR1 as MNHEY and CDR2 as SVGEGT. The length of the CDR3 is 13 residues. As DNA, the CDR3 is TGTGCCAGCAGTTTGGGCACGGCCTATGGCTACACCTTC. Encoded protein: CASSLGTAYGYTF.

The chain has TRBV6-6 and TRBJ1-2; TRBD1 matches at 7 bases. Germline CDR1 and CDR2: MNHNY and SVGAGI (reference sequence). V gave up 5 bases and J gave up 8 bases; unmatched junction bases: 5. There are 12 residues in the CDR3. The CDR3 protein is CASSTTGLGYTF. The CDR3 DNA reads TGTGCCAGCAGTACGACAGGGTTAGGCTACACCTTC.

V usage is TRBV27 and J usage is TRBJ2-7, with 7 nucleotides matching TRBD2. The CDR3 has 13 amino acids. Trimming at V came to 6 bases and at J to 2 bases, leaving 4 bases not matched to a gene. Germline V gene sequence: CDR1 MNHEY, CDR2 SMNVEV (reference sequence). The CDR3 reads CASRAGSPYEQYF. The CDR3 nucleotides read TGTGCCAGCAGAGCGGGGAGTCCCTACGAGCAGTACTTC.

This chain uses TRBV19 with TRBJ2-7; maybe TRBD1 (6 bases). CDR1 and CDR2 from the germline V gene are LNHDA and SQIVND (reference sequence). CDR3 length: 11 amino acids. V lost 3 bases to trimming and J lost 7 bases, with 7 bases between them. The CDR3 is CASSMGAEQYF. CDR3 DNA sequence: TGTGCCAGTAGTATGGGGGCGGAGCAGTACTTC.

The V call is TRBV5-1, the J call TRBJ1-3; D gene ambiguous. V lost 0 bases, J lost 0 bases, and 19 bases lay in between. Germline CDR1 and CDR2: SGHRS and YFSETQ. The length of the CDR3 is 19 residues. CDR3 region: CASSLGAVRLIPSGNTIYF. The CDR3 DNA reads as TGCGCCAGCAGCTTGGGGGCCGTGCGGCTAATCCCCTCTGGAAACACCATATATTTT.

This clone came up a few times. V and J are TRBV6-5 and TRBJ1-1; TRBD1 matches 7 bases. V was clipped by 7 bases and J by 6 bases; unmatched bases: 11. Germline loops: CDR1 MNHEY, CDR2 SVGAGI. CDR3 length equals 14 residues. The DNA of the CDR3 is TGTGCCAGCACCAGACAGGGAACTCTGGCTGAAGCTTTCTTT. Residues: CASTRQGTLAEAFF.

The DNA of the CDR3 is TGTGCCAGCAGTTACGCAGGGGTGAGCTCCGGGGAGCTGTTTTTT. Encoded protein: CASSYAGVSSGELFF. This rearrangement joins TRBV6-2 or TRBV6-3 to TRBJ2-2; TRBD1 might be the D (6 bases). The CDR3 length is 15 residues. CDR1 and CDR2 (germline): MNHEY, SVGEGT. V lost 2 bases and J lost 6, with 13 bases in between.

The V and J genes are TRBV19 and TRBJ1-5; D is uncertain. Germline V gene data show CDR1 as LNHDA and CDR2 as SQIVND (reference sequence). Deletions cut 3 bases from V and 1 base from J, with 7 bases between. CDR3 length equals 14 residues. The CDR3 DNA is TGTGCCAGTAGTATCGGATACAGCAATCAGCCCCAGCATTTT. Its protein product is CASSIGYSNQPQHF.